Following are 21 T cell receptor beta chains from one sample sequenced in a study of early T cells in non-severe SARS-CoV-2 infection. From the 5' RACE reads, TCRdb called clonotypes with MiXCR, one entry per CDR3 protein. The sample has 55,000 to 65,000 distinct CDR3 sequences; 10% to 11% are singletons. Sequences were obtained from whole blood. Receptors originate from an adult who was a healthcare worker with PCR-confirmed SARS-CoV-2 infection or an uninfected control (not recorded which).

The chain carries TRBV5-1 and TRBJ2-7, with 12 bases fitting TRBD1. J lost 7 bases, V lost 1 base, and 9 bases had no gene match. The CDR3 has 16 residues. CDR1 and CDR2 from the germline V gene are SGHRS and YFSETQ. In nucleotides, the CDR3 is TGCGCCAGCAGCTTGAATCCGGGACAGGGGGCGCGGGAGCAGTACTTC. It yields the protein CASSLNPGQGAREQYF.

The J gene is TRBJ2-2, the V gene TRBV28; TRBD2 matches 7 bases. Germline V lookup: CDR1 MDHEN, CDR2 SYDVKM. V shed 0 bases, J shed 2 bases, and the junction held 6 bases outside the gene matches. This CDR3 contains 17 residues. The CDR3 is CASSLWDASGNTGELFF. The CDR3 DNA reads TGTGCCAGCAGTTTATGGGACGCTAGCGGTAACACCGGGGAGCTGTTTTTT.

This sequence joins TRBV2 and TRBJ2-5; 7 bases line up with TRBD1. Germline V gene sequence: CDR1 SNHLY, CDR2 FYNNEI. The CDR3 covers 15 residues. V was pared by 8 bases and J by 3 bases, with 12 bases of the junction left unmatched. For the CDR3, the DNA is TGTGCCAGCCAGGGGCCAGGGGACAGTAAAGAGACCCAGTACTTC. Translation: CASQGPGDSKETQYF.

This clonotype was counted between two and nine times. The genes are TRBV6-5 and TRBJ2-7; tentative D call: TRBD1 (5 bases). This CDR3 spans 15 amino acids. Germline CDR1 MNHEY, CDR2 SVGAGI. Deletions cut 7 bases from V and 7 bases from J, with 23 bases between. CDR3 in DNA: TGTGCCAGCACCGCCCTAGGAAGGGGCGGTGGTGAGCAGTACTTC. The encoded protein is CASTALGRGGGEQYF.

The CDR3 DNA is TGCGCCAGCAAACCGGGACTAGCGTACAATGAGCAGTTCTTC. The encoded protein is CASKPGLAYNEQFF. V is TRBV10-2 and J is TRBJ2-1; TRBD2 matches 10 bases. Germline V gene lookup returns CDR1 WSHSY and CDR2 SAAADI. V gave up 7 bases and J gave up 4 bases; unmatched junction bases: 4. The CDR3 length is 14 residues.

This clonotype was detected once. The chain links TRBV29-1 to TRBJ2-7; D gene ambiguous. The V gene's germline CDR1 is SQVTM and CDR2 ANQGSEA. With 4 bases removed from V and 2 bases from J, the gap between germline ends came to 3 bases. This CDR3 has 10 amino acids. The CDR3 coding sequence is TGCAGCGTTGTAACCTACGAGCAGTACTTC. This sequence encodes CSVVTYEQYF.

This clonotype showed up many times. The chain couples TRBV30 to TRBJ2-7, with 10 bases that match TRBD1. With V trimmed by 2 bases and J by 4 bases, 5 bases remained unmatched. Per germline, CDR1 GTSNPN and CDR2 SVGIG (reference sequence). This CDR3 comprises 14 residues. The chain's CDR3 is CAWSLEDRGYEQYF. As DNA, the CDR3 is TGTGCCTGGAGTTTGGAGGACAGGGGGTACGAGCAGTACTTC.

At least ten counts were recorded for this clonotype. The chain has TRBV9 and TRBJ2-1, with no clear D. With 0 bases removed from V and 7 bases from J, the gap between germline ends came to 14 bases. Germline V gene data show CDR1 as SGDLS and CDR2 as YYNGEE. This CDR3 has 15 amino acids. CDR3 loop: CASSVDSGKTNEQFF. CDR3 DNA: TGTGCCAGCAGCGTAGACAGTGGCAAGACTAATGAGCAGTTCTTC.

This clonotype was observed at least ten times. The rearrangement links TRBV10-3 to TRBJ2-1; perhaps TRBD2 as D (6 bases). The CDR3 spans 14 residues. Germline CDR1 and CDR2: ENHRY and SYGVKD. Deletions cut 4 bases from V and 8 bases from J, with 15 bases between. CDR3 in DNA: TGTGCCATCAGTGTCGGGAGTGGCCACGATGAGCAGTTCTTC. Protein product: CAISVGSGHDEQFF.

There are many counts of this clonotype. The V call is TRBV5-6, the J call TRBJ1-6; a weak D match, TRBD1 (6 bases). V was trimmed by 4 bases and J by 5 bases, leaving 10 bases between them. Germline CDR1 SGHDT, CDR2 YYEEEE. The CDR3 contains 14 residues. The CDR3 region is CASSPTGDNSPLHF. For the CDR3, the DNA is TGTGCCAGCAGCCCGACAGGTGATAATTCACCCCTCCACTTT.

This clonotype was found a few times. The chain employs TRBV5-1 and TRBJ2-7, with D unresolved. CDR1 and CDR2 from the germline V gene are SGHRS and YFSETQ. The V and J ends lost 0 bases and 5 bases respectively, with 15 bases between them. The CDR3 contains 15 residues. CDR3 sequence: CASSLGQTQQDEQYF. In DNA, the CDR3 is TGCGCCAGCAGCTTGGGCCAGACTCAGCAAGACGAGCAGTACTTC.

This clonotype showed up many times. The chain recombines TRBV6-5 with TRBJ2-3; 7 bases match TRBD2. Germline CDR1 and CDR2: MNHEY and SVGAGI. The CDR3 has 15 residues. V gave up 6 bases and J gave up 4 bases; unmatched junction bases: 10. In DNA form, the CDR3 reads TGTGCCAGCAGACCGCGCGGGGGAGGGGCAGATACGCAGTATTTT. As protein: CASRPRGGGADTQYF.

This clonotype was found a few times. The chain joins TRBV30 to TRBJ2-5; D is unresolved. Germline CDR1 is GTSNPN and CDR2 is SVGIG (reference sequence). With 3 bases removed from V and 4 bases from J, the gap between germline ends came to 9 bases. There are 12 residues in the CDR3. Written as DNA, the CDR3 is TGTGCCTGGAGAGGCGGCACAGAGACCCAGTACTTC. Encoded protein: CAWRGGTETQYF.

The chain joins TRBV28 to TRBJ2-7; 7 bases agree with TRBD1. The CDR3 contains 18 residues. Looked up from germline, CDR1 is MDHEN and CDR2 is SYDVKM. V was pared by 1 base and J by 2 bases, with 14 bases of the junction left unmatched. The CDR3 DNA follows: TGTGCCAGCAGTTTATATGCGCCAGGGCAGGGGGTCCCCTACGAGCAGTACTTC. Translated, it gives CASSLYAPGQGVPYEQYF.

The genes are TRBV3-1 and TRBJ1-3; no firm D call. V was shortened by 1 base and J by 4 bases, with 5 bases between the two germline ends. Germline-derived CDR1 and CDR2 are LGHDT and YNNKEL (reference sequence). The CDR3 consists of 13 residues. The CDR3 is CASSQAQGNTIYF. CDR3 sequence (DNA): TGTGCCAGCAGCCAAGCGCAAGGAAACACCATATATTTT.

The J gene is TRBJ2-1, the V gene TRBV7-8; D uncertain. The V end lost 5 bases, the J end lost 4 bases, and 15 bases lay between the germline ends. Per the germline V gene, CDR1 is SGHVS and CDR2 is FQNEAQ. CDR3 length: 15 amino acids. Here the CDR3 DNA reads TGTGCCAGCAGCACCTCGATTGGGTTATACAATGAGCAGTTCTTC. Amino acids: CASSTSIGLYNEQFF.

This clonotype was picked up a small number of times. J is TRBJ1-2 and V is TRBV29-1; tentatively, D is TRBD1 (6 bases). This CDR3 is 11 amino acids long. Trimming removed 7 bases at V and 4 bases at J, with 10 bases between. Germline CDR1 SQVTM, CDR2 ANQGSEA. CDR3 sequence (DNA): TGCAGCGCGGGACATATCTATGGCTACACCTTC. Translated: CSAGHIYGYTF.

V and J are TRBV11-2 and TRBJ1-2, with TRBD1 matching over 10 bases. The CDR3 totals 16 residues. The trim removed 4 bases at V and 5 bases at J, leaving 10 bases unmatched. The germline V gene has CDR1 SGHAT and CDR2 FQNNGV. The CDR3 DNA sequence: TGTGCCAGCAGCTCCCGCGACAGGGGGCGGTCATATGGCTACACCTTC. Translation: CASSSRDRGRSYGYTF.

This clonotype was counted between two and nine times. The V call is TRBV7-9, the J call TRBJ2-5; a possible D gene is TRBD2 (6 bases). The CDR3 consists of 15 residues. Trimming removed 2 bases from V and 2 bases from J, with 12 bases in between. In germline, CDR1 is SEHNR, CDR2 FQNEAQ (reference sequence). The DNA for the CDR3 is TGTGCCAGCAGCTTACCGGTAGCGGTTCAAGAGACCCAGTACTTC. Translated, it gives CASSLPVAVQETQYF.

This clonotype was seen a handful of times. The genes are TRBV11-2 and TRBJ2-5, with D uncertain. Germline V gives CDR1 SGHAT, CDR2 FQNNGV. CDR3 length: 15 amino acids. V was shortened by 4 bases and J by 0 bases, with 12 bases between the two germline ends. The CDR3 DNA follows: TGTGCCAGCAGCTCCCTGGTGGGCAACCAAGAGACCCAGTACTTC. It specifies CASSSLVGNQETQYF.

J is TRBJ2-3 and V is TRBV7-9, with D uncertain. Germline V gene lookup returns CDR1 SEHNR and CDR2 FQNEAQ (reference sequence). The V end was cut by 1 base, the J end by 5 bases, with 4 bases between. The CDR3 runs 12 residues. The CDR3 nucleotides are TGTGCCAGCAGCTTAGAAGTAGATACGCAGTATTTT. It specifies CASSLEVDTQYF.